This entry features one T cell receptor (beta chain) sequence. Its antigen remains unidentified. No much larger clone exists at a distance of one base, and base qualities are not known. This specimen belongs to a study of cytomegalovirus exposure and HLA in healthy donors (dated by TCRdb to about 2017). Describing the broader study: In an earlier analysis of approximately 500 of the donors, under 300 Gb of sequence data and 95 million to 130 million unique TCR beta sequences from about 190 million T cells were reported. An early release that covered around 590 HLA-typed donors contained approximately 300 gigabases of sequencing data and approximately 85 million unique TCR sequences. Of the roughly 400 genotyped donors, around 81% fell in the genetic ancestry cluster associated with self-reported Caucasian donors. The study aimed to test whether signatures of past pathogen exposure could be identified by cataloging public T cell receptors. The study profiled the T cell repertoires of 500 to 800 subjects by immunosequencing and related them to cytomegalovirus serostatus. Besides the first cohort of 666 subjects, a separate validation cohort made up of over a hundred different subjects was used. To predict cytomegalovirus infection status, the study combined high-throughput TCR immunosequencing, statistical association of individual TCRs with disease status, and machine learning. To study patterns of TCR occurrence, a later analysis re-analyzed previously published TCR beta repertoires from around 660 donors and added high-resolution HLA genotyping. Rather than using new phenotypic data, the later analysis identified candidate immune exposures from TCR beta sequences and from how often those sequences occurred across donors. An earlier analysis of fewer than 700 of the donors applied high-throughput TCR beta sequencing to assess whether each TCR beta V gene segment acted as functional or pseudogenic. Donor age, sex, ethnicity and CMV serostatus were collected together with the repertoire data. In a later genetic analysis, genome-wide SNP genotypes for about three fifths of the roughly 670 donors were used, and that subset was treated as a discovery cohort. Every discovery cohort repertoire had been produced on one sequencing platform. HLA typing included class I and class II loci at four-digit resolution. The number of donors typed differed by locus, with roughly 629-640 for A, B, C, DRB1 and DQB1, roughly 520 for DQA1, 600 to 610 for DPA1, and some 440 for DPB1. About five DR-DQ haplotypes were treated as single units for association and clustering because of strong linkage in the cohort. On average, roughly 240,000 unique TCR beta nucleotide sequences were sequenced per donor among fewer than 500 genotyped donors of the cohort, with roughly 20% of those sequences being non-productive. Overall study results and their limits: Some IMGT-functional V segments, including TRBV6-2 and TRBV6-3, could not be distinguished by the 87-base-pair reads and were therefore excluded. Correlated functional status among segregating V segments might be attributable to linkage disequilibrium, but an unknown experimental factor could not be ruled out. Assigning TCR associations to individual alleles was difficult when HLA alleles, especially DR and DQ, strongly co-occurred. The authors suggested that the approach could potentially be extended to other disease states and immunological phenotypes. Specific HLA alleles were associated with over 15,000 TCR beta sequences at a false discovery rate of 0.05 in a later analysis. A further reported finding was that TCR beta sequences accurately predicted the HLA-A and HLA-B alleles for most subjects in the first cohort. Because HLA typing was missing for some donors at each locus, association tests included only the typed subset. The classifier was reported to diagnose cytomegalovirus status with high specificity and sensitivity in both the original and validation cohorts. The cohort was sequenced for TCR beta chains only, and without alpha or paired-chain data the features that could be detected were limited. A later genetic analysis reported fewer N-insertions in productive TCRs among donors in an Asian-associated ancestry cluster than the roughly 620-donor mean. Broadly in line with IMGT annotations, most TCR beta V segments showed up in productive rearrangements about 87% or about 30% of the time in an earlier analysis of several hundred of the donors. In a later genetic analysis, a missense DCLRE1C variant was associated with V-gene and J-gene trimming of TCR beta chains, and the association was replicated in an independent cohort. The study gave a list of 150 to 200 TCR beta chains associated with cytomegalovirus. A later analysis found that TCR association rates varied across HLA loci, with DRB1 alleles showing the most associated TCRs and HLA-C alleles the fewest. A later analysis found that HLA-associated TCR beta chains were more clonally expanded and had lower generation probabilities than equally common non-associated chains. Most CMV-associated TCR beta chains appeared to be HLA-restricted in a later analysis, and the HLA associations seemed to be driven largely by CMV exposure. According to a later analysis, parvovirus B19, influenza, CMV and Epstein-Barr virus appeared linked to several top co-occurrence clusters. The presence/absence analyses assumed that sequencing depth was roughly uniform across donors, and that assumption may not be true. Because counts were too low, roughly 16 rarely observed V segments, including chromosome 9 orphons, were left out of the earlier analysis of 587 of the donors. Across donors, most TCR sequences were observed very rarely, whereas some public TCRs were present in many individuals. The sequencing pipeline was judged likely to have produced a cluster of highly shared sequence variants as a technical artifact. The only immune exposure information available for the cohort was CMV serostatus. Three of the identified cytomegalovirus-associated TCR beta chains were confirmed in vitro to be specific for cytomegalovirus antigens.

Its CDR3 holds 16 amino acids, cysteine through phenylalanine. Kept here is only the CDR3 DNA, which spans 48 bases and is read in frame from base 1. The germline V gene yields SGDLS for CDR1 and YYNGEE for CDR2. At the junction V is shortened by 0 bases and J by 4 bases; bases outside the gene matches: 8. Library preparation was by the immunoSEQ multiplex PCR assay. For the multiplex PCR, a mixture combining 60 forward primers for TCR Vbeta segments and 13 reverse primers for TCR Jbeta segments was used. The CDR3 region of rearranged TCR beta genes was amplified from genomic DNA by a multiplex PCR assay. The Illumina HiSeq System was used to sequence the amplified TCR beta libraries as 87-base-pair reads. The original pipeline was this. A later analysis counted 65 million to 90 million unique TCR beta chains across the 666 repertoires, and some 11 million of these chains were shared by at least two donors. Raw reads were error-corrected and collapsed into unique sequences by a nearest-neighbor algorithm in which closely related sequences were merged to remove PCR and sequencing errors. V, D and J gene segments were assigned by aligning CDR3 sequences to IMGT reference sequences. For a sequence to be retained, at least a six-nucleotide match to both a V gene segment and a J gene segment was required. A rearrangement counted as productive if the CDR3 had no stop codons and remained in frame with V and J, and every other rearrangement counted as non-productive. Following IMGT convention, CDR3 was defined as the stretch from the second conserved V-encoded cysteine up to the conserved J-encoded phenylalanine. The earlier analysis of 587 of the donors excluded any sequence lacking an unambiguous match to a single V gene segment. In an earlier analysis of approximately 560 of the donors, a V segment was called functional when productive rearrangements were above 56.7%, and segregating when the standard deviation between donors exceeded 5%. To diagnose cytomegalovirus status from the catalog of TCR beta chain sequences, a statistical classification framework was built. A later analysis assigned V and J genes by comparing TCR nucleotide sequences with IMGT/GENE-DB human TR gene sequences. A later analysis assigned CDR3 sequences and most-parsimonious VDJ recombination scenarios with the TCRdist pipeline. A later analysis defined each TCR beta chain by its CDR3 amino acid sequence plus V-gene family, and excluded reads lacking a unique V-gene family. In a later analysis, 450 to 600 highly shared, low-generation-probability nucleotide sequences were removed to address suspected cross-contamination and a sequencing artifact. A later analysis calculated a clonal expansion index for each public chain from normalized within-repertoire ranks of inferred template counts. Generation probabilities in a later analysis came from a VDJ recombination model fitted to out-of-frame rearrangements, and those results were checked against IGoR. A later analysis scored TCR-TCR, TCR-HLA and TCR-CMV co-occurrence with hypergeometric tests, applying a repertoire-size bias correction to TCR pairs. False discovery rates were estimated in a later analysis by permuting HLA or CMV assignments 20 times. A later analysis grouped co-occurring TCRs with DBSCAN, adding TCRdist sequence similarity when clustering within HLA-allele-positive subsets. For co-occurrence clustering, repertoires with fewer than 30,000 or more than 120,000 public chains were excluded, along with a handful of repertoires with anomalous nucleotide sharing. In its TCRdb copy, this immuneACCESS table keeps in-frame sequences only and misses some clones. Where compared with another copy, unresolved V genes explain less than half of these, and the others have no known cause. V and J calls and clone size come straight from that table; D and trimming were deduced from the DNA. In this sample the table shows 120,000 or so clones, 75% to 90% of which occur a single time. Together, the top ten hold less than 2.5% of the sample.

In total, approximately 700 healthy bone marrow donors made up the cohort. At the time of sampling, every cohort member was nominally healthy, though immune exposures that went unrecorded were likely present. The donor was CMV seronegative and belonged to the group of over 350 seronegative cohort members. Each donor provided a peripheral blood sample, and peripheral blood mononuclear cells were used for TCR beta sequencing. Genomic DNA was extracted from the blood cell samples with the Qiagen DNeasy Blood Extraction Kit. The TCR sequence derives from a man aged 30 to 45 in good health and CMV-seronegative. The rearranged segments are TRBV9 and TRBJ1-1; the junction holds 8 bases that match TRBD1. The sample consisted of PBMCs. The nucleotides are TGTGCCAGCAGCGTAGGGGCAGGGGGCGGTATCACTGAAGCTTTCTTT. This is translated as CASSVGAGGGITEAFF.